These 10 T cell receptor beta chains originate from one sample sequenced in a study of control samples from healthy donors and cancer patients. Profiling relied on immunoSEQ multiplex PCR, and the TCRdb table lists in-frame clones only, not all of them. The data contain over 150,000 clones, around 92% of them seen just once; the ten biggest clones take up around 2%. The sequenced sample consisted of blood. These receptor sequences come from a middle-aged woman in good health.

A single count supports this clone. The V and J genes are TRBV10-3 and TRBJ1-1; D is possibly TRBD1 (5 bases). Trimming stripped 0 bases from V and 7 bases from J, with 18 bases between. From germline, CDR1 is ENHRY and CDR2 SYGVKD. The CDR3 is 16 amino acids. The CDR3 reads CAISESNIGQGGEAFF. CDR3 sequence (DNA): TGTGCCATCAGTGAGTCAAATATCGGGCAGGGCGGTGAAGCTTTCTTT.

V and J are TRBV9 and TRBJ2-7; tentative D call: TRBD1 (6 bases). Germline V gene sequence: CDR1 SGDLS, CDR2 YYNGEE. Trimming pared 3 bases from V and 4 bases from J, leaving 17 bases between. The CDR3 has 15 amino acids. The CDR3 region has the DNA TGTGCCAGCAGCGGAGATAGTGGGGGCGTTTACGAGCAGTACTTC. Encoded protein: CASSGDSGGVYEQYF.

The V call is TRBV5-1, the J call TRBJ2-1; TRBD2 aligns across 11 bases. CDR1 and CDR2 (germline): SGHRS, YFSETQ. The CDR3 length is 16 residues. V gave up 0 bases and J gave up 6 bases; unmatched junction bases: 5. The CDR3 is CASSLAGTSGSNEQFF. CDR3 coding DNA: TGCGCCAGCAGCTTGGCGGGGACTAGCGGTAGCAATGAGCAGTTCTTC.

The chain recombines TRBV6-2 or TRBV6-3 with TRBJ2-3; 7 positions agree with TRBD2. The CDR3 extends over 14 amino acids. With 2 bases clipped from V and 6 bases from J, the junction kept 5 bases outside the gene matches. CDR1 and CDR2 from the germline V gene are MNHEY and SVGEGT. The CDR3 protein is CASSYRRDYDTQYF. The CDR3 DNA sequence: TGTGCCAGCAGTTACCGTCGGGACTACGATACGCAGTATTTT.

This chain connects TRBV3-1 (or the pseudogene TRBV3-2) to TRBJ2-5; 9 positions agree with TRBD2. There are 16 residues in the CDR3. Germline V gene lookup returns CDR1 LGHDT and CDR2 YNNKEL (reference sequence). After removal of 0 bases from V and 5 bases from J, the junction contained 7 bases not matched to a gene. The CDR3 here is CASSQDLASGKETQYF. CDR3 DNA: TGTGCCAGCAGCCAAGATTTGGCTAGCGGGAAGGAGACCCAGTACTTC.

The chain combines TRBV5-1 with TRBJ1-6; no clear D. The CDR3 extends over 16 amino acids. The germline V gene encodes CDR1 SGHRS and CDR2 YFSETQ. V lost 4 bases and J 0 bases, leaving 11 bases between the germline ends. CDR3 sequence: CASSAQSSSYNSPLHF. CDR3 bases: TGCGCCAGCAGCGCACAGTCTTCCTCCTATAATTCACCCCTCCACTTT.

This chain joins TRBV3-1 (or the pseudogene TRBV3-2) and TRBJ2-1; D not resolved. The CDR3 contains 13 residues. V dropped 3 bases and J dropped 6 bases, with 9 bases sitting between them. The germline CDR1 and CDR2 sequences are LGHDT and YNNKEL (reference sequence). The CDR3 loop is CASSHLGSNEQFF. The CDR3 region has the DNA TGTGCCAGCAGCCACCTGGGTTCCAATGAGCAGTTCTTC.

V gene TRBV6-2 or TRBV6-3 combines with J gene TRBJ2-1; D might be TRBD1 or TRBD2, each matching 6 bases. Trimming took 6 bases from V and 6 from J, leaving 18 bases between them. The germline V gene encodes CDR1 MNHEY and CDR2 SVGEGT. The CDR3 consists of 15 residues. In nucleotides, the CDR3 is TGTGCCAGCAGCCCCTTCGGGGGCCCCTTCAATGAGCAGTTCTTC. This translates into CASSPFGGPFNEQFF.

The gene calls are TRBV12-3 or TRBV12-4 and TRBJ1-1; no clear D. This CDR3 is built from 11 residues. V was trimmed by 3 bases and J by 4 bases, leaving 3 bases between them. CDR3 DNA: TGTGCCAGCAGTTTGGCCACTGAAGCTTTCTTT. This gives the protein CASSLATEAFF.

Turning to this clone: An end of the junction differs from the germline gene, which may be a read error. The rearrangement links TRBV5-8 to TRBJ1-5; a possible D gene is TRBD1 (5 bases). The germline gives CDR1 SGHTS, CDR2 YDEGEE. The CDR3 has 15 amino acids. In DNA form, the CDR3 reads TGTGCCAGCAACTTGGGGGGGGTTAGCAATCAGCCCCAGCATTTT. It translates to CASNLGGVSNQPQHF. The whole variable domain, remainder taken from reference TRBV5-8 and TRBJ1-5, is EAGVTQSPTHLIKTRGQQATLRCSPISGHTSVYWYQQALGLGLQFLLWYDEGEERNRGNFPPRFSGRQFPNYSSELNVNALELEDSALYLCASNLGGVSNQPQHFGDGTRLSIL.